The TCR beta chain described here comes from a study of beta chain features in type 1 diabetes. Whole-study results and caveats: Moderately but significantly shorter TCRB CDR3s were found in Type 1 diabetes patients in all four CD4+ subsets. The naive, central memory and Treg TCRB repertoires of patients appeared to be more similar to one another than those of healthy donors.

The CDR3 is made up of 13 amino acids. V shed 2 bases and J shed 4 bases, with 8 bases lying between them. Germline V gene sequence: CDR1 GTSNPN, CDR2 SVGIG (reference sequence). Reverse transcribing all isolated RNA meant expressed TCRB transcripts were sequenced. Sequenced by immunoSEQ multiplex PCR; TCRdb stores in-frame clones only, minus some. Of about 160,000 clones in the sample, almost 65% are singletons; the top ten hold approximately 0.09%. Concerning this clone: What it recognizes is unknown.

The authors sorted CD4+ naive, central memory, regulatory and stem cell-like memory cells via CD45RO/CCR7/CD25/CD127/CD95/CD27. The clonotype originates from a man under 40 with type 1 diabetes. This chain connects TRBV30 to TRBJ2-2; D not certain. The sample comprised naive CD4+ T cells from blood. The CDR3: CAWSRLSTGELFF. CDR3 DNA: TGTGCCTGGAGTCGGCTCTCCACCGGGGAGCTGTTTTTT.